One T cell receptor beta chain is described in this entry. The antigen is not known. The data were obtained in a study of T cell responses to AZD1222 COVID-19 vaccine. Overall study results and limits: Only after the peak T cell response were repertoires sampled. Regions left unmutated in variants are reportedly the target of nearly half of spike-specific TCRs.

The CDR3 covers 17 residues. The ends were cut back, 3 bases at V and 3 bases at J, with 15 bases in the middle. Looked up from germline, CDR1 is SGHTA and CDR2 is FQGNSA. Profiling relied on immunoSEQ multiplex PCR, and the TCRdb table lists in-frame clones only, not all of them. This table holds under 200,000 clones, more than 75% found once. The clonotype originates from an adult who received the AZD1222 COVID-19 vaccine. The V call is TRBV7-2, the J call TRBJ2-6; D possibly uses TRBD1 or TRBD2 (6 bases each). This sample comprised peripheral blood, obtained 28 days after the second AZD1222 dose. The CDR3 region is CASSLTGGKIGANVLTF. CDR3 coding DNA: TGTGCCAGCAGCTTGACAGGAGGGAAAATTGGGGCCAACGTCCTGACTTTC. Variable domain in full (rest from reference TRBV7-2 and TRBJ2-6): GAGVSQSPSNKVTEKGKDVELRCDPISGHTALYWYRQSLGQGLEFLIYFQGNSAPDKSGLPSDRFSAERTGGSVSTLTIQRTQQEDSAVYLCASSLTGGKIGANVLTFGAGSRLTVL.